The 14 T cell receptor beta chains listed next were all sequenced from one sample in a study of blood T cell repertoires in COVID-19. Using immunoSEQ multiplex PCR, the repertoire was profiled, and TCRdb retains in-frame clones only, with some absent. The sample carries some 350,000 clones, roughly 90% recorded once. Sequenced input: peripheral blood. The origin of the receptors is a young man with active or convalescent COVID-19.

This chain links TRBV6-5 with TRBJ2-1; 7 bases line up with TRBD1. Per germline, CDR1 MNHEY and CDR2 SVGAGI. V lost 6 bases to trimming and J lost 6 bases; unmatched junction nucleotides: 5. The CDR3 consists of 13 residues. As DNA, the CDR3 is TGTGCCAGCAGCCGTACAGGGGTCAATGAGCAGTTCTTC. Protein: CASSRTGVNEQFF.

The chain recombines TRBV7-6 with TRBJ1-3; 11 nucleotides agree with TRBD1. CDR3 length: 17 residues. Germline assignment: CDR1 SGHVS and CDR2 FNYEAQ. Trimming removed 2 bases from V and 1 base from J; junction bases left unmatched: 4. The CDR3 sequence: CASSLRTGGKSGNTIYF. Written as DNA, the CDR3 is TGTGCCAGCAGCTTAAGGACAGGGGGCAAATCTGGAAACACCATATATTTT.

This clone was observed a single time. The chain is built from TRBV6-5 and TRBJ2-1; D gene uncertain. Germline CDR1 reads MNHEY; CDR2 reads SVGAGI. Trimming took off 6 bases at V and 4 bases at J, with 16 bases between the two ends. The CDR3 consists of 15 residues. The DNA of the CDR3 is TGTGCCAGCAGCAACTCCCTTGCCGGGTACAATGAGCAGTTCTTC. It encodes CASSNSLAGYNEQFF.

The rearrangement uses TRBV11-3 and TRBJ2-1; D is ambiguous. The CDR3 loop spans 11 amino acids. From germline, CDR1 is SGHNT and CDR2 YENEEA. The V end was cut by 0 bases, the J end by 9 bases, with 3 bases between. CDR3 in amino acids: CASSLDSEQFF. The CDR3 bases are TGTGCCAGCAGCTTAGATAGTGAGCAGTTCTTC.

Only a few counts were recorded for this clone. In DNA form, the CDR3 reads TGTGCCAGCAGCCCTCAGGGGGTTAAGATCCGGGAGCTGTTTTTT. It specifies CASSPQGVKIRELFF. The chain links TRBV6-2 or TRBV6-3 to TRBJ2-2, with 7 bases lining up with TRBD1. Germline CDR1 is MNHEY and CDR2 is SVGEGT. CDR3 length: 15 residues. J gave up 9 bases and V 6 bases, and 13 bases lay outside the gene matches.

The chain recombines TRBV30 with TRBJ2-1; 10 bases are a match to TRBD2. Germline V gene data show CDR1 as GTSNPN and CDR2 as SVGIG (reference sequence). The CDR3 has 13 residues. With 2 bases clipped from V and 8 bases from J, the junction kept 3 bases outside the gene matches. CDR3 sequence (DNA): TGTGCCTGGAGTCAGACTAGCGGGTATGAGCAGTTCTTC. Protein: CAWSQTSGYEQFF. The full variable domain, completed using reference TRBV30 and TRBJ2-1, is SQTIHQWPATLVQPVGSPLSLECTVEGTSNPNLYWYRQAAGRGLQLLFYSVGIGQISSEVPQNLSASRPQDRQFILSSKKLLLSDSGFYLCAWSQTSGYEQFFGPGTRLTVL.

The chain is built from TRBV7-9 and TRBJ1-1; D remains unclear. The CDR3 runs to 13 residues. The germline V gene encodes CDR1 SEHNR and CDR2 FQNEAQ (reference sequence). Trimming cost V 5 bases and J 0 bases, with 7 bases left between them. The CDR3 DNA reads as TGTGCCAGCAGCATCAATTTGAACACTGAAGCTTTCTTT. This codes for CASSINLNTEAFF.

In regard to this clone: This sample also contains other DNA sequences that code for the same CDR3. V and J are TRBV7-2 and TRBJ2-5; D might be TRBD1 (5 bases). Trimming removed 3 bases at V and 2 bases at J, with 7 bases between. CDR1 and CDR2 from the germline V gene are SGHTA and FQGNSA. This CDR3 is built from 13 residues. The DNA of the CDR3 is TGTGCCAGCAGCTTGGGGCAGCAAGAGACCCAGTACTTC. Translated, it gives CASSLGQQETQYF.

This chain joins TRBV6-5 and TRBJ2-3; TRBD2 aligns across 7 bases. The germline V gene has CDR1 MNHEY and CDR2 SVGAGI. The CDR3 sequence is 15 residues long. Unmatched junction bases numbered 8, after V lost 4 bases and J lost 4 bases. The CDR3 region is CASSWGGGGSDTQYF. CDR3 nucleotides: TGTGCCAGCAGTTGGGGGGGTGGAGGGTCAGATACGCAGTATTTT.

The CDR3 DNA sequence: TGTGCCAGCAGCTTCGACAGTAACTATGGCTACACCTTC. Protein: CASSFDSNYGYTF. This sequence joins TRBV7-9 and TRBJ1-2; D is perhaps TRBD1 (5 bases). The CDR3 extends over 13 amino acids. Germline V gene lookup returns CDR1 SEHNR and CDR2 FQNEAQ (reference sequence). Trimming stripped 3 bases from V and 1 base from J, with 6 bases between.

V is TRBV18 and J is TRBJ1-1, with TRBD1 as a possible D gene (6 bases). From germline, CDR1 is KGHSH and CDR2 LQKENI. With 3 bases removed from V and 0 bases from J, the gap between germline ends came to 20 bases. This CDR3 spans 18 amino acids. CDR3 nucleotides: TGTGCCAGCTCACCCGTACGCGGACAGTCTACCATGAACACTGAAGCTTTCTTT. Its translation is CASSPVRGQSTMNTEAFF.

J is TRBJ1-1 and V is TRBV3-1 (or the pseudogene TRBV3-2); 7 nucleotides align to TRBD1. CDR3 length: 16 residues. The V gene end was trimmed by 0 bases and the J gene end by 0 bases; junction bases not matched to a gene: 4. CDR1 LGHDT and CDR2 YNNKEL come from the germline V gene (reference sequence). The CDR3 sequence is CASSQDPGGMNTEAFF. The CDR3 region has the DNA TGTGCCAGCAGCCAAGATCCAGGGGGGATGAACACTGAAGCTTTCTTT.

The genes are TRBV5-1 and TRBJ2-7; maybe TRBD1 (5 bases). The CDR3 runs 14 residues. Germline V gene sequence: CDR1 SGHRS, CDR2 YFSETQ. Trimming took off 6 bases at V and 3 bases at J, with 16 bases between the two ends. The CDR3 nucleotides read TGCGCCAGCACCTCCGGCCAGGGCAACTACGAGCAGTACTTC. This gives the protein CASTSGQGNYEQYF.

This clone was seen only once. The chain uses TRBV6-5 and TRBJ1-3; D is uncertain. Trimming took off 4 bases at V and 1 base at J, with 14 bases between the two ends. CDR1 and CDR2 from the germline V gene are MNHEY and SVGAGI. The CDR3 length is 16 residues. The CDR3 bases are TGTGCCAGCAGTTTACAGCGGCCGTTGTCTGGAAACACCATATATTTT. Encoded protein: CASSLQRPLSGNTIYF.